This T cell receptor beta chain was retrieved from a study of Graves' ophthalmopathy and Graves' hyperthyroidism. Study context: Peripheral blood sampling occurred at initial diagnosis, before any treatment.

None of the included patients had other autoimmune diseases, uncontrolled infections, pregnancy or lactation, as these led to exclusion. The sequenced template was RNA, covering the TCR beta CDR3 region. HTBI primers were employed in first-round RT-PCR, then a second-round multiplex PCR followed. Each CDR3 protein is one row after TCRdb ran MiXCR on the multiplex PCR reads. Of hundreds of thousands of distinct CDR3 sequences listed, under 50% were seen once; the top ten hold roughly 3.5%. CDR1 SQVTM and CDR2 ANQGSEA come from the germline V gene. The CDR3 extends over 15 amino acids. The sequence was collected from an adult man with Graves' ophthalmopathy. The rearrangement joins TRBV29-1 to TRBJ1-1; 12 bases are shared with TRBD1. Sequencing used peripheral blood. The CDR3 region has the DNA TGCAGTTTAAGCGGGACAGGGGGCTGGAACACTGAAGCTTTCTTT. Protein: CSLSGTGGWNTEAFF. Variable domain in full (rest from reference TRBV29-1 and TRBJ1-1): SAVISQKPSRDICQRGTSLTIQCQVDSQVTMMFWYRQQPGQSLTLIATANQGSEATYESGFVIDKFPISRPNLTFSTLTVSNMSPEDSSIYLCSLSGTGGWNTEAFFGQGTRLTVV.